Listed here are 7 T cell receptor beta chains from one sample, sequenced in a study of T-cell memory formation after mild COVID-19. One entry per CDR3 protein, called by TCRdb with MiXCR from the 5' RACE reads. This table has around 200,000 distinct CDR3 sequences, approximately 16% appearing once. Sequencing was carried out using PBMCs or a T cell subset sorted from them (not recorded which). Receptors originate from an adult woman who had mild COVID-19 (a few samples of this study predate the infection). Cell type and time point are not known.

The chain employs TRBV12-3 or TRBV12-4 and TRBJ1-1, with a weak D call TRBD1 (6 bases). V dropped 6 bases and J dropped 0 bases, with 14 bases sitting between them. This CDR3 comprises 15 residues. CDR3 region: CASRGAAPLNTEAFF. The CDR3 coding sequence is TGTGCCAGCAGGGGGGCGGCTCCTTTGAACACTGAAGCTTTCTTT.

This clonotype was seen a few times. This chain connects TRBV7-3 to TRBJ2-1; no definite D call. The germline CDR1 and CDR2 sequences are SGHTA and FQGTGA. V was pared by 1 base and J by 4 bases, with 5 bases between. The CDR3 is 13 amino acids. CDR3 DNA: TGTGCCAGCAGCTTAAATTGGTACAATGAGCAGTTCTTC. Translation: CASSLNWYNEQFF.

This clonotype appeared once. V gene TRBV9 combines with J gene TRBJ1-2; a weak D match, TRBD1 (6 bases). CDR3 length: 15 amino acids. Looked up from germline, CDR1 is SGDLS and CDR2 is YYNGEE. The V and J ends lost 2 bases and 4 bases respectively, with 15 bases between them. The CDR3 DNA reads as TGTGCCAGCAGCGTGGGGACATCAAGATCCTATGGCTACACCTTC. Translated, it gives CASSVGTSRSYGYTF.

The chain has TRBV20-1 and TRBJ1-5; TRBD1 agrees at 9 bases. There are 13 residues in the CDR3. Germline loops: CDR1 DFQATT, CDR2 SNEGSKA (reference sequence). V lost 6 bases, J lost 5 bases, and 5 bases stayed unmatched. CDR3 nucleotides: TGCAGTGCCTTCACAGGGGGCGATCAGCCCCAGCATTTT. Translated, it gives CSAFTGGDQPQHF.

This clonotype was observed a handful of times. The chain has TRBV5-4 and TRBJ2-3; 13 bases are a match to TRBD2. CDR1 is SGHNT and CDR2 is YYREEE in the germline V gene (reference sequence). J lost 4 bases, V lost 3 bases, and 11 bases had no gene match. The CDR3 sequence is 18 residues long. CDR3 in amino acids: CASSYTSGGAVWADTQYF. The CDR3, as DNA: TGTGCCAGCAGCTACACTAGCGGGGGGGCTGTCTGGGCAGATACGCAGTATTTT.

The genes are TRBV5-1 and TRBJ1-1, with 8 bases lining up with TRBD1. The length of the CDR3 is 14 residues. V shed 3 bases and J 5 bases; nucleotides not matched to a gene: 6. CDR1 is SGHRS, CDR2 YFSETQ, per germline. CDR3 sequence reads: CASSSQGAGTEAFF. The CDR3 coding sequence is TGCGCCAGCAGCTCTCAGGGGGCAGGGACTGAAGCTTTCTTT.

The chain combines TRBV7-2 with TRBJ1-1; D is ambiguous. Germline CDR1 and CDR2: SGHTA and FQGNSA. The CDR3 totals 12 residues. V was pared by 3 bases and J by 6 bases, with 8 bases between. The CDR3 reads CASSFGYAEAFF. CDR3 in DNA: TGTGCCAGCAGCTTTGGGTACGCTGAAGCTTTCTTT.